This T cell receptor beta chain came from a study of CXCR3-negative and CXCR3-positive naive CD8 T cells. Study results and limitations: Both naive subsets had comparably high diversity; memory CD8+ cells much lower. CXCR3-positive naive cells carried more hydrophobic TRB CDR3s than CXCR3-negative naive cells did. The majority of assays used fresh PBMCs, and CXCR3 expression partially decreased after cryopreservation. For naive cells, CXCR3-negative and CXCR3-positive subsets had similar TRBV-TRBJ usage; for memory cells, usage differed.

Sorts performed in triplicate captured 320,000 or so cells each from every CD8+ T cell subset. This clonotype is identified as medium-sized from frequency. Antigen specificity is unknown. UMI-labeled 5' RACE TRB cDNA libraries were prepared from the cells. TCRdb processed the 5' RACE reads again and assigns one entry to each CDR3 protein, with no DNA. The repertoire shows approximately 6,200 distinct CDR3 sequences; the top ten hold approximately 1.4%. Germline CDR1 SEHNR, CDR2 FQNEAQ (reference sequence). The CDR3 length is 14 residues. The rearrangement links TRBV7-9 to TRBJ2-1; lacking DNA, the TRBD1 call made by TCRdb goes unchecked. The TCR sequence derives from a human donor in good health. Some clones in this sample may be carry-over from other donors' samples. The material sequenced was naive CXCR3+ CD8+ T cells from blood. Subset reported: CD45RO-CCR7+CD27+CD95- naive CD8+ T cells expressing CXCR3 (TNR3+). The CDR3 loop reads CASSLVDRYNEQFF.